Described below is a single TCR beta chain sequence and its context. Its cognate antigen has yet to be identified. No quality values exist for individual bases; no much larger clone is one base distant. These data originate in a study of technical replicates of blood from a handful of donors (dated by TCRdb to the late 2010s). From the cysteine up to the phenylalanine, the CDR3 has a length of 15 residues. Just the 45-base CDR3 DNA is kept, in frame starting at base 1. The CDR1 and CDR2 encoded by the germline V gene are SQVTM and ANQGSEA. Trimming removed 6 bases from V and 0 bases from J; the gene matches leave 6 bases unexplained. Library creation used the immunoSEQ multiplex PCR assay. TCRdb limited this immuneACCESS table to in-frame rearrangements with V and J called. A share of clones is missing; checked studies link under half to unresolved V genes, and the rest is unexplained. The sample table contains under 90,000 clones; only one count was recorded for 98% of them. Of the sample, around 0.15% falls within the top ten clones.

Sequenced sample: T cells isolated from PBMCs. The V and J segments used are TRBV29-1 and TRBJ2-4, and 9 junctional nucleotides match TRBD1. The receptor comes from a human donor in good health. The DNA sequence is given as TGCAGCGTGACAGGGGGGACTATAGCCAAAAACATTCAGTACTTC. Translation gives CSVTGGTIAKNIQYF.